This is a list of T cell receptor beta chains from one sample in a study of Ad26.COV2.S vaccination and SARS-CoV-2 variants. The data were produced by immunoSEQ multiplex PCR, yet TCRdb's version contains in-frame clones alone and is incomplete. The sample carries some 350,000 clones, about 90% recorded once. The source material was peripheral blood, sampled in a trial of Ad26.COV2.S vaccine versus placebo. Receptors originate from a person aged 18 to 65 who received the Ad26.COV2.S COVID-19 vaccine or a placebo. Both conserved end residues are part of each CDR3.

j_gene: TRBJ1-1; v_gene: TRBV29-1; CDR3aa: CSVEGLRGNTEAFF
j_gene: TRBJ2-1; v_gene: TRBV7-3; CDR3aa: CASSLTHRNEQFF
j_gene: TRBJ1-1; v_gene: TRBV6-4; CDR3aa: CASSDIPNTEAFF
j_gene: TRBJ2-3; v_gene: TRBV4-3; CDR3aa: CASSTWGTSSSDTQYF
j_gene: TRBJ2-1; v_gene: TRBV11-2; CDR3aa: CASSVTPNNEQFF
j_gene: TRBJ2-1; v_gene: TRBV25-1; CDR3aa: CASSETPVYNEQFF
j_gene: TRBJ1-1; v_gene: TRBV19; CDR3aa: CATRYMMNTEAFF
j_gene: TRBJ1-1; v_gene: TRBV2; CDR3aa: CASSEDRGNTEAFF
j_gene: TRBJ1-4; v_gene: TRBV4-1; CDR3aa: CASSQGAGRGEKLFF
j_gene: TRBJ1-3; v_gene: TRBV11-2; CDR3aa: CASSLPTGVQRNTIYF
j_gene: TRBJ1-1; v_gene: TRBV7-3; CDR3aa: CASSPGQGTEAFF
j_gene: TRBJ1-1; v_gene: TRBV27; CDR3aa: CASSPHFQGLMPTLNAEAFF
j_gene: TRBJ2-1; v_gene: TRBV2; CDR3aa: CASSGPSAAGAYNEQFF
j_gene: TRBJ1-2; v_gene: TRBV12-3/TRBV12-4; CDR3aa: CASSPGFYNGYTF
j_gene: TRBJ2-1; v_gene: TRBV27; CDR3aa: CASTRQGWYNEQFF
j_gene: TRBJ2-1; v_gene: TRBV3-1/TRBV3-2; CDR3aa: CASSQGPGGNEQFF
j_gene: TRBJ2-7; v_gene: TRBV4-1; CDR3aa: CASSQENYEQYF
j_gene: TRBJ2-1; v_gene: TRBV27; CDR3aa: CASSLYRREGYNEQFF
j_gene: TRBJ2-3; v_gene: TRBV7-2; CDR3aa: CASSHPAPDTQYF
j_gene: TRBJ1-6; v_gene: TRBV3-1/TRBV3-2; CDR3aa: CASSHQTGLSSYNSPLHF
j_gene: TRBJ2-5; v_gene: TRBV27; CDR3aa: CASTSLGGETQYF
j_gene: TRBJ1-1; v_gene: TRBV6-5; CDR3aa: CASSSTQGRLNTEAFF
j_gene: TRBJ1-5; v_gene: TRBV19; CDR3aa: CASSIDLLSFNQPQHF
j_gene: TRBJ2-7; v_gene: TRBV5-4; CDR3aa: CASSSTVGSSYEQYF
j_gene: TRBJ1-5; v_gene: TRBV19; CDR3aa: CATWLGALSNQPQHF
j_gene: TRBJ2-2; v_gene: TRBV7-9; CDR3aa: CASTHSNTGELFF
j_gene: TRBJ1-1; v_gene: TRBV18; CDR3aa: CASSPRGAGEVEAFF
j_gene: TRBJ1-1; v_gene: TRBV5-8; CDR3aa: CASSFNRNTEAFF
j_gene: TRBJ1-6; v_gene: TRBV7-9; CDR3aa: CASTLWWLALHF
j_gene: TRBJ2-2; v_gene: TRBV18; CDR3aa: CASSPRSGATGELFF
j_gene: TRBJ2-1; v_gene: TRBV12-5; CDR3aa: CASGTSLGRGGEASSYNEQFF
j_gene: TRBJ2-7; v_gene: TRBV19; CDR3aa: CASSSRTSGPYSYEQYF
j_gene: TRBJ2-3; v_gene: TRBV29-1; CDR3aa: CSVDSGGTTQYF
j_gene: TRBJ1-1; v_gene: TRBV28; CDR3aa: CASRVGGDSEAFF
j_gene: TRBJ2-4; v_gene: TRBV14; CDR3aa: CASSQDLAKNIQYF
j_gene: TRBJ1-2; v_gene: TRBV6-2/TRBV6-3; CDR3aa: CASSYPGRSSYGYTF
j_gene: TRBJ1-1; v_gene: TRBV4-2; CDR3aa: CASSPSRNYRGRRAFF
j_gene: TRBJ2-5; v_gene: TRBV3-1/TRBV3-2; CDR3aa: CASSQVAETQYF
j_gene: TRBJ1-3; v_gene: TRBV11-2; CDR3aa: CASSLPASGNTIYF
j_gene: TRBJ2-3; v_gene: TRBV7-9; CDR3aa: CASSADDRGMTQYF
j_gene: TRBJ1-6; v_gene: TRBV6-2/TRBV6-3; CDR3aa: CASSPTGSYSPLHF
j_gene: TRBJ1-2; v_gene: TRBV10-1; CDR3aa: CASSEYRNYGYTF
j_gene: TRBJ1-2; v_gene: TRBV18; CDR3aa: CASSPGTGESYTF
j_gene: TRBJ1-3; v_gene: TRBV3-1/TRBV3-2; CDR3aa: CASSQGETRGRRNTIYF
j_gene: TRBJ1-1; v_gene: TRBV18; CDR3aa: CASSPPESRGPWVEAFF
j_gene: TRBJ1-6; v_gene: TRBV6-2/TRBV6-3; CDR3aa: CASSPRQGAISPLHF
j_gene: TRBJ2-5; v_gene: TRBV4-1; CDR3aa: CASSQVGLALETQYF
j_gene: TRBJ2-7; v_gene: TRBV7-9; CDR3aa: CASITTGTASYEQYF
j_gene: TRBJ1-2; v_gene: TRBV4-1; CDR3aa: CASSRPGQKDGYTF
j_gene: TRBJ1-1; v_gene: TRBV27; CDR3aa: CASSRDWLSEAFF